This T cell receptor (beta chain) was captured by sequencing in a study of blood T cell repertoires in COVID-19 (dated by TCRdb to 2019 to 2021). About the investigation overall: Recovered participants in ImmuneRACE Cohort 3 were defined by two consecutive negative NP/OP PCR tests, clearance by a healthcare professional, or resolution of symptoms. Samples covering the acute and convalescent phases of COVID-19 were provided by collaborators in the United States, Italy and Spain. The material from the prospective study consisted of cDNA or gDNA derived from T cells, B-cell-depleted T cells, or PBMCs. Subjects who had been exposed to COVID-19, were actively infected with it, or had recovered from it provided the deeply sampled blood TCRbeta repertoires that made up the dataset. A freely available public database, intended as a resource for researchers studying the immune response to SARS-CoV-2, is where the repertoires were released. Samples were obtained from the ongoing ImmuneRACE study (first 160 participants) and from 1,200 or so subjects provided by 6 global collaborators. Sample metadata almost always included a de-identified subject ID, COVID-19 status, age in years and sex. HLA class I and class II types, where available, came from metadata supplied by the sample provider rather than from assay-based typing.

The germline V and J ends show losses of 5 bases and 6 bases respectively, and no gene match explains 8 bases of the junction. CDR1 and CDR2 were assigned from the germline V gene as SQVTM and ANQGSEA. The CDR3 has 14 amino acids, counting the end cysteine and phenylalanine. Of all the DNA, just the CDR3 is kept, 42 bases in frame from base 1. Participants in the prospective study were enrolled through a virtual design, were aged about 18 to 90 years, and lived in approximately 25 United States geographic areas. In the prospective study, participants were assigned to cohorts based on the clinical history participants reported in a screening survey and a study questionnaire. Mobile phlebotomists in the prospective study collected whole blood, serum and a nasopharyngeal or oropharyngeal swab from every participant. Prospective study participants could optionally give additional blood draws and questionnaires over a roughly two-month period. Prospective study blood samples were shipped either frozen or at room temperature before DNA extraction.

The immunoSEQ Assay, a bias-controlled multiplex PCR, was used to amplify TCRbeta CDR3 regions from genomic DNA. As for the original processing: Within the assay, amplification of reference gene primers was used to estimate how many nucleated cells each sample contained. To quantify the absolute abundance of each unique TCRbeta CDR3 rearrangement, sequence reads were collapsed and filtered. For each sample, productive Simpson clonality was calculated as the square root of Simpson's diversity index across productive rearrangements. Held by TCRdb, this immuneACCESS table contains in-frame sequences only and omits some clones. Under half of the omission traces to an unresolved V gene where checked; the cause of the rest is unknown. The D gene and trimming were derived from the DNA, and the V and J assignments and clone size from that table. In this sample the table shows roughly 200,000 clones, around 87% of which occur a single time. The ten top clones hold approximately 25% of the sample.

A few counts support this clone. No cognate antigen has been identified for it. Qualities for individual bases were not recorded, and no much larger clone is one base off. The investigation overall reported the following: The quantity of clinical and demographic metadata differed by source and by participant and was supplied without curation.

The chain links TRBV29-1 with TRBJ1-1; TRBD1 fits 11 bases in the junction. The source is a woman aged 40-49 years in a cohort exposed to, infected with or recovered from COVID-19 (not recorded which). Sequencing was carried out using PBMCs or T cells enriched from blood (not recorded which). The CDR3 protein is CSVRPGQGEAEAFF. The DNA reads TGCAGCGTTCGCCCGGGACAGGGGGAGGCTGAAGCTTTCTTT. The CDR3 plus the reference TRBV29-1 and TRBJ1-1 genes for the other parts give the full variable domain: SAVISQKPSRDICQRGTSLTIQCQVDSQVTMMFWYRQQPGQSLTLIATANQGSEATYESGFVIDKFPISRPNLTFSTLTVSNMSPEDSSIYLCSVRPGQGEAEAFFGQGTRLTVV.